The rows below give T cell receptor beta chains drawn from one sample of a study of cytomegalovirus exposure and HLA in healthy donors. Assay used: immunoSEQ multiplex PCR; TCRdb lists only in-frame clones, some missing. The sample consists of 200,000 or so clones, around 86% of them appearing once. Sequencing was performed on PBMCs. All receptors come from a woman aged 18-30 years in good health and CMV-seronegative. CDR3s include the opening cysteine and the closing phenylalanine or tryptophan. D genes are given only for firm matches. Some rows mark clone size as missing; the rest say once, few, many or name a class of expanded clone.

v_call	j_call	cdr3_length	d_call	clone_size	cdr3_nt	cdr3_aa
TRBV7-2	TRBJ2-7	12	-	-	TGTGCCAGCAGTCCTGGACACTACGAGCAGTACTTC	CASSPGHYEQYF
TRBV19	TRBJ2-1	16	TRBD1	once	TGTGCCAGTAGTCCGTCAGCGGGACAGGGGGGAAATGAGCAGTTCTTC	CASSPSAGQGGNEQFF
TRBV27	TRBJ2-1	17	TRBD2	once	TGTGCCAGCAGCCTATGGGCTAGCGGGGGCTCCTACAATGAGCAGTTCTTC	CASSLWASGGSYNEQFF
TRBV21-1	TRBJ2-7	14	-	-	TGTGCCACCCCGCCGGGGAACCCCTCCTACGAGCAGTACTTC	CATPPGNPSYEQYF
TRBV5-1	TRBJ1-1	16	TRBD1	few	TGCGCCAGCAGCTCGGGGGCGACAGGGGCGGGCACTGAAGCTTTCTTT	CASSSGATGAGTEAFF
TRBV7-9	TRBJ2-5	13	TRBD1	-	TGTGCCAGCAGCCTAGGCTCACAGGGGGACCAGTACTTC	CASSLGSQGDQYF
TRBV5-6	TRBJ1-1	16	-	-	TGTGCCAGCAGCTTGGGTTTGAACAGCAAAAACACTGAAGCTTTCTTT	CASSLGLNSKNTEAFF
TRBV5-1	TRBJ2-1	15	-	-	TGCGCCAGCAGCTATCCTTTAGCAATCTACAATGAGCAGTTCTTC	CASSYPLAIYNEQFF
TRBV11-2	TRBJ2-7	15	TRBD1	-	TGTGCCAGCAGCTTCGACCGGGACAGGGACCACGAGCAGTACTTC	CASSFDRDRDHEQYF
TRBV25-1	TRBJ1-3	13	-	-	TGTGCCAGCAGTGGACATGGAGGAAACACCATATATTTT	CASSGHGGNTIYF
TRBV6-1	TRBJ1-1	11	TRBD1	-	TGTGCCAGCAGTTACGCGGACAGGGCGGAATTT	CASSYADRAEF
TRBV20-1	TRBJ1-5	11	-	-	TGCAGTGCTAGAGGGAGTCAGCCCCAGCATTTT	CSARGSQPQHF
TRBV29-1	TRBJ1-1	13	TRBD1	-	TGCAGCGCCAAGACAGGGGAGGACACTGAAGCTTTCTTT	CSAKTGEDTEAFF
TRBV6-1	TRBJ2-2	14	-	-	TGTGCCAGCAGTTATAACAGGGACACCGGGGAGCTGTTTTTT	CASSYNRDTGELFF
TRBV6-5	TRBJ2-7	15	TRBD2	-	TGTGCCAGCAGTTACGGGGAGGGCATAGCCTACGAGCAGTACTTC	CASSYGEGIAYEQYF
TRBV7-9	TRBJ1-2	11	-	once	TGTGCCAGCAGCCTATTTGAGGCCCTTCAATTC	CASSLFEALQF
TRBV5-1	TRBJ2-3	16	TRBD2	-	TGCGCCAGCAGCGCCTTGCTTCTAGCGGGATTGGATACGCAGTATTTT	CASSALLLAGLDTQYF
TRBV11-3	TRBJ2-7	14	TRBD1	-	TGTGCCAGCAGTCCAGGGGGCGCCAGGTACGAGCAGTACTTC	CASSPGGARYEQYF
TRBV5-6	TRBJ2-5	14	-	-	TGTGCCAGCATTAGGGGGCGGGGAGGAGAGACCCAGTACTTC	CASIRGRGGETQYF